This TCR beta chain emerged from a study of cytomegalovirus exposure and HLA in healthy donors. The PCR ran on 60 Vbeta and 13 Jbeta primers. Clones were sequenced by immunoSEQ multiplex PCR, and TCRdb holds only the in-frame ones, with some missing. The sample lists 150,000 to 200,000 clones, roughly 85% occurring once. Germline CDR1 LNHDA, CDR2 SQIVND (reference sequence). The CDR3 spans 14 residues. Trimming cost V 0 bases and J 8 bases, with 8 bases left between them. Overall study findings and caveats: Being productive about 87% or about 30% of the time was typical of most TCR beta V segments in an earlier analysis.

Concerning this clone: What it binds is unknown.

The chain couples TRBV19 to TRBJ1-6, with D unresolved. The source is a man aged 18 to 35 in good health and CMV-seropositive. The sequencing input was PBMCs. DNA for the CDR3: TGTGCCAGTAGTATAGAGGCGGGAGATTCACCCCTCCACTTT. Its protein product is CASSIEAGDSPLHF.